This T cell receptor beta chain originates from a study of T cell repertoires in cytomegalovirus infection. Note on this clonotype: Antigen unknown.

TCRdb fed the reads into MiXCR, producing one record per CDR3 protein. The data hold more than 250,000 distinct CDR3 sequences, with around 25% observed a single time. Germline CDR1 reads SGHTA; CDR2 reads FQGNSA. The CDR3 is 14 amino acids. Trimming removed 5 bases from V and 2 bases from J, with 12 bases in between. The chain has TRBV7-2 and TRBJ2-5; D is undetermined. The clonotype originates from a human donor in good health (CMV status not recorded). Some clones in this sample may be carry-over from other donors' samples. The source was cultured PBMCs, collected from culture after CMV antigen stimulation. The CDR3 DNA reads as TGTGCCAGCAGCCCTACCCGGCAGCAAGAGACCCAGTACTTC. As protein: CASSPTRQQETQYF.